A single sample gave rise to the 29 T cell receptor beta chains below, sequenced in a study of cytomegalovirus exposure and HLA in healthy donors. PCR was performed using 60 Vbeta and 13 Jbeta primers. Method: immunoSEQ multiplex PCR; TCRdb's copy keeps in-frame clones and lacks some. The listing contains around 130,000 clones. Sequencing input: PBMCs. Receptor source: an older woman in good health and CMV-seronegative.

CDR3 loop: CASIPLAGQGPSYEQYF. The CDR3 coding sequence is TGTGCCAGCATTCCCCTTGCGGGACAGGGACCTTCCTACGAGCAGTACTTC. This chain uses TRBV27 with TRBJ2-7, with 9 bases aligning to TRBD1. This CDR3 is 17 amino acids long. Germline V gene sequence: CDR1 MNHEY, CDR2 SMNVEV (reference sequence). J lost 1 base, V lost 7 bases, and 14 bases had no gene match.

In DNA, the CDR3 is TGCGCCAGCAGCCAAGAACGGGACAGGGGGCTTTCTAATGAAAAACTGTTTTTT. It codes for CASSQERDRGLSNEKLFF. The J gene is TRBJ1-4, the V gene TRBV4-1; the match to TRBD1 covers 12 bases. Trimming removed 0 bases from V and 3 bases from J; junction bases left unmatched: 5. The CDR3 extends over 18 amino acids. Per germline, CDR1 MGHRA and CDR2 YSYEKL.

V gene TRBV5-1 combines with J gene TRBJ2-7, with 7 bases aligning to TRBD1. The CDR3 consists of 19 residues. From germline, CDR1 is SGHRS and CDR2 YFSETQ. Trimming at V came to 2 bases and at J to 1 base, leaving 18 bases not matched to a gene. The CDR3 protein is CASSFISADRVFGSYEQYF. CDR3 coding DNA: TGCGCCAGCAGCTTCATCTCCGCCGACAGGGTCTTCGGGTCCTACGAGCAGTACTTC.

Here the CDR3 DNA reads TGTGCCAGCAGCGGCGATAACAGTGAGCAGTTCTTC. It translates to CASSGDNSEQFF. This chain links TRBV7-9 with TRBJ2-1; D gene unclear. CDR3 length: 12 residues. Germline CDR1 is SEHNR and CDR2 is FQNEAQ (reference sequence). The germline V and J ends were trimmed by 5 bases and 9 bases, with 11 bases remaining between them.

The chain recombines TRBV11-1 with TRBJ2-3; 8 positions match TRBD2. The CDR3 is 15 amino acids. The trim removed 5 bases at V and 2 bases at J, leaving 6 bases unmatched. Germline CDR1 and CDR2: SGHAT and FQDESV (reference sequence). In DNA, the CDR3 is TGTGCCAGCAGCCAAGGACTAGCTGCCACAGATACGCAGTATTTT. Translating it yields CASSQGLAATDTQYF. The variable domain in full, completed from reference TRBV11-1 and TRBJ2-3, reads EAEVAQSPRYKITEKSQAVAFWCDPISGHATLYWYRQILGQGPELLVQFQDESVVDDSQLPKDRFSAERLKGVDSTLKIQPAELGDSAMYLCASSQGLAATDTQYFGPGTRLTVL.

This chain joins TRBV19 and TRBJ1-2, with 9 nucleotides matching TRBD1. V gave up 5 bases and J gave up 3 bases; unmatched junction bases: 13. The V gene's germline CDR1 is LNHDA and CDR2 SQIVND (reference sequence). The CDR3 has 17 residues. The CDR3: CASSQETGGAIYYGYTF. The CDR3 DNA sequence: TGTGCCAGTAGTCAAGAGACAGGGGGGGCGATATACTATGGCTACACCTTC.

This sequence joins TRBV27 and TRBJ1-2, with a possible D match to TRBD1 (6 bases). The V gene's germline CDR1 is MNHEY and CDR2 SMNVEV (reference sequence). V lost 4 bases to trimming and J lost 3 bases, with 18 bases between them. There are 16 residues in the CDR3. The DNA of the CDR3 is TGTGCCAGCAGTTCAAGGACAGACCTAGAGGACTATGGCTACACCTTC. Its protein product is CASSSRTDLEDYGYTF.

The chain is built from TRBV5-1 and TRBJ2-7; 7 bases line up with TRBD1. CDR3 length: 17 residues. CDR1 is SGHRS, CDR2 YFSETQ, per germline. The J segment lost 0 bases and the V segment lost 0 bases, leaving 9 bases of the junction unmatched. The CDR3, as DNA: TGCGCCAGCAGCTTGGGATTCGGGACAGCCGGCTCCTACGAGCAGTACTTC. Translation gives CASSLGFGTAGSYEQYF.

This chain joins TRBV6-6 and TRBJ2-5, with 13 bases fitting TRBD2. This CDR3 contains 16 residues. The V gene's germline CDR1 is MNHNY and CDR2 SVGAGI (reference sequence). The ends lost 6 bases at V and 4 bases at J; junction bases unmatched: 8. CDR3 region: CASRGPGLAGIETQYF. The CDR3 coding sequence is TGTGCCAGCAGGGGGCCGGGACTAGCGGGAATAGAGACCCAGTACTTC.

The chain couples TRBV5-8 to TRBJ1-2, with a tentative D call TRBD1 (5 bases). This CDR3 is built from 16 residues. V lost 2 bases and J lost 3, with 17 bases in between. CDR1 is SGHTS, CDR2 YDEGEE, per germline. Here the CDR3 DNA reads TGTGCCAGCAGCTTTAGGTCAGGAGGGGCCTACTATGGCTACACCTTC. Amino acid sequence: CASSFRSGGAYYGYTF.

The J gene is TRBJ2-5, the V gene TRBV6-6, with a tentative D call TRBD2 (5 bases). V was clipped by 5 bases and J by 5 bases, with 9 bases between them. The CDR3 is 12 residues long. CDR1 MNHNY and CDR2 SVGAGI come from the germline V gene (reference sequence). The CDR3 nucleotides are TGTGCCAGCAGTGAGGGCCATGAGACCCAGTACTTC. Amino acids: CASSEGHETQYF.

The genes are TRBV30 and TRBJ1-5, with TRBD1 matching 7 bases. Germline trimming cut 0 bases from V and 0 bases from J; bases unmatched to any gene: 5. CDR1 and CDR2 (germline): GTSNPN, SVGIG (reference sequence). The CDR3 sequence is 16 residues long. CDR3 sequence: CAWSVPGQSSNQPQHF. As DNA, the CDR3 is TGTGCCTGGAGTGTACCGGGACAGTCTAGCAATCAGCCCCAGCATTTT.

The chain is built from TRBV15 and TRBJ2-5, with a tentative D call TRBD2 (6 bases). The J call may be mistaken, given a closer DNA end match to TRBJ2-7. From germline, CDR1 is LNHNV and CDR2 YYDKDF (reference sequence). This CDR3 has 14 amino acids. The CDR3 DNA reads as TGTGCCACCAGCAGAGATGGAGGGTGGCGCGAGCAGTACTTC. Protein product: CATSRDGGWREQYF.

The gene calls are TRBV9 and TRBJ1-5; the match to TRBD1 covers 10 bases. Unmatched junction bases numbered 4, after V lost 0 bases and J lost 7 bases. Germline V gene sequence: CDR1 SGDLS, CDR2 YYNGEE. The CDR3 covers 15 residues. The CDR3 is CASSVGTGGHQPQHF. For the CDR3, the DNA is TGTGCCAGCAGCGTAGGGACAGGGGGTCACCAGCCCCAGCATTTT.

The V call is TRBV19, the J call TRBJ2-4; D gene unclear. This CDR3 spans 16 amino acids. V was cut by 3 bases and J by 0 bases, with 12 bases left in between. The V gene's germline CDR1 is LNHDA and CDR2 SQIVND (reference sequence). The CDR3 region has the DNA TGTGCCAGTAGTATGGTAGCTCCCTTAGCCAAAAACATTCAGTACTTC. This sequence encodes CASSMVAPLAKNIQYF.

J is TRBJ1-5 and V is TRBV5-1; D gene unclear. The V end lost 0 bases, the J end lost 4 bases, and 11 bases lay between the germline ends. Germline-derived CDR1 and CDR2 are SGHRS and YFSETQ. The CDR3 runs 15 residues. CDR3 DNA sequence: TGCGCCAGCAGCTTGGACGGGGATAGGAATCAGCCCCAGCATTTT. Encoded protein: CASSLDGDRNQPQHF.

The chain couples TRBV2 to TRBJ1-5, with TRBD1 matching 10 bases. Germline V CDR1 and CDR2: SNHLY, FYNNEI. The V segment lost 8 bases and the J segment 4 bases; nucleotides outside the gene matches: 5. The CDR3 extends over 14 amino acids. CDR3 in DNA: TGTGCCAGCTTTCAGGACAGGGGGAATCAGCCCCAGCATTTT. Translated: CASFQDRGNQPQHF.

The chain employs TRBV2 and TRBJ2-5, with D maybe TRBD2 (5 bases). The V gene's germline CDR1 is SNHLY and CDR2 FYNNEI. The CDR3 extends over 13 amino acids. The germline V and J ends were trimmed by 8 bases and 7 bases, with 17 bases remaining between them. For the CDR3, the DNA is TGTGCCAGCCACTCCGGGATGGGAAGGACCCAGTACTTC. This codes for CASHSGMGRTQYF.

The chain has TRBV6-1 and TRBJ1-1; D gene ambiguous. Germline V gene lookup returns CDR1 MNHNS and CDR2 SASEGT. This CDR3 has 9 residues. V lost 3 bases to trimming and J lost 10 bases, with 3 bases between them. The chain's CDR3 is CASSDRAFF. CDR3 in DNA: TGTGCCAGCAGTGATAGAGCTTTCTTT.

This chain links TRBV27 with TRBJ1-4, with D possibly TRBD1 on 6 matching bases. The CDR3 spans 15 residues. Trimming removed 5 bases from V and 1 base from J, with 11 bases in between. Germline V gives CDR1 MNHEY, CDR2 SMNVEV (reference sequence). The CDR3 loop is CASSPLQGTNEKLFF. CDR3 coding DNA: TGTGCCAGCAGTCCCTTACAGGGAACTAATGAAAAACTGTTTTTT.

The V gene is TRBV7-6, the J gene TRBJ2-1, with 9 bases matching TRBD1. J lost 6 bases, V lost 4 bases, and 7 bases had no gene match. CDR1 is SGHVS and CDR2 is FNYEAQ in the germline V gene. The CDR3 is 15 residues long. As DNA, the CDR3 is TGTGCCAGCAGCTCTTCCGGGACAGGGCTCAATGAGCAGTTCTTC. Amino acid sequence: CASSSSGTGLNEQFF.

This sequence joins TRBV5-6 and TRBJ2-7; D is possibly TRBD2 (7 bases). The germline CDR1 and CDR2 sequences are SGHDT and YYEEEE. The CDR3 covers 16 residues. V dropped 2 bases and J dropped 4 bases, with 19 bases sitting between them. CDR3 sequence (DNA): TGTGCCAGCAGCTTTTGGGGGGGCGGCCGGTGGTACGAGCAGTACTTC. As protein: CASSFWGGGRWYEQYF.

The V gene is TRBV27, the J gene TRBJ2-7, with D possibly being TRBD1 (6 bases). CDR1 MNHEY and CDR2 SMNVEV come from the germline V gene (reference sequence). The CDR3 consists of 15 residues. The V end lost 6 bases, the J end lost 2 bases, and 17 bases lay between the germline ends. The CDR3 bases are TGTGCCAGCAGCCTCTCAGGGGCCCACCCCTACGAGCAGTACTTC. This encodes CASSLSGAHPYEQYF.

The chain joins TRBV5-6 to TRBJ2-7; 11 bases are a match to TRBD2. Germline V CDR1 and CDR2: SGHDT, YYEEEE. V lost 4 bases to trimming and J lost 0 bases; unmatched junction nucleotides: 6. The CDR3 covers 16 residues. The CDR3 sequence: CASSLRLAGPSYEQYF. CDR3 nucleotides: TGTGCCAGCAGCCTGCGACTAGCGGGACCCTCCTACGAGCAGTACTTC.

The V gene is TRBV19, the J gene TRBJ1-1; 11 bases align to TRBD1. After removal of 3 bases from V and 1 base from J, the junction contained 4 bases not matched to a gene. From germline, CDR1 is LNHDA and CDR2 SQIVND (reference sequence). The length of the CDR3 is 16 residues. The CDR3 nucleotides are TGTGCCAGTAGTATCGGAGGGACAGGGGGGAACACTGAAGCTTTCTTT. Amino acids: CASSIGGTGGNTEAFF.

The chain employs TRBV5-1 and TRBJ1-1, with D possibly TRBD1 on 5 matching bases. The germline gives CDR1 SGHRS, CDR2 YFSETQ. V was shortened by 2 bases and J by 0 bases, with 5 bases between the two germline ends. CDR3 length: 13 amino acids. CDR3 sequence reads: CASSFRVNTEAFF. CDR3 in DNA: TGCGCCAGCAGCTTCAGGGTGAACACTGAAGCTTTCTTT.

Here the CDR3 reads CASRVQGGQPQHF. CDR3 coding DNA: TGTGCCAGCAGGGTTCAGGGTGGCCAGCCCCAGCATTTT. J is TRBJ1-5 and V is TRBV6-6; TRBD1 is a possible D gene (5 bases). Germline V gene data show CDR1 as MNHNY and CDR2 as SVGAGI (reference sequence). Trimming stripped 6 bases from V and 7 bases from J, with 13 bases between. The CDR3 length is 13 residues.

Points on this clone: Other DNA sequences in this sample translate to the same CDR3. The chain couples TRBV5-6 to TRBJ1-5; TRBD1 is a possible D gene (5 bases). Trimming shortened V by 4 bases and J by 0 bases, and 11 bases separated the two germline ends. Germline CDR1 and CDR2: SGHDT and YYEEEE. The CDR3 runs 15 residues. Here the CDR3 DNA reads TGTGCCAGCAGCCGGCGACAGAATAGCAATCAGCCCCAGCATTTT. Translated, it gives CASSRRQNSNQPQHF.

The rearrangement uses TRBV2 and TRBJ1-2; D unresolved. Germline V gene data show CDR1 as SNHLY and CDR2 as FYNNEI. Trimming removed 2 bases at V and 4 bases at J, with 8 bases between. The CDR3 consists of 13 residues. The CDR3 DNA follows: TGTGCCAGCAGTGAATCTTTAATCTATGGCTACACCTTC. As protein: CASSESLIYGYTF.